This TCR beta chain emerged from a study of T cells in Graves' hyperthyroidism and ophthalmopathy. This CDR3 comprises 15 residues. Germline values: CDR1 SGHVS, CDR2 FNYEAQ. Trimming pared 1 base from V and 7 bases from J, leaving 17 bases between. This clonotype was found a few times. Out of approximately 10 ml of fresh peripheral blood came the PBMCs. RNA transcripts served as the template for amplifying TCR beta CDR3 regions. With the HTBI primer set, the TCR CDR3 went through a first round of RT-PCR. TCRdb recomputed calls from the multiplex PCR reads with MiXCR, one row per CDR3 protein. The table records about 270,000 distinct CDR3 sequences, roughly 22% of them present only once.

The receptor comes from a man younger than 40 with Graves' ophthalmopathy. The chain combines TRBV7-6 with TRBJ2-7; possible D gene TRBD1, 6 bases. Sequenced: blood. The CDR3 DNA is TGTGCCAGCAGCTTAGGTTCCCAGGGGATTAAGGAGCAGTACTTC. This translates into CASSLGSQGIKEQYF.